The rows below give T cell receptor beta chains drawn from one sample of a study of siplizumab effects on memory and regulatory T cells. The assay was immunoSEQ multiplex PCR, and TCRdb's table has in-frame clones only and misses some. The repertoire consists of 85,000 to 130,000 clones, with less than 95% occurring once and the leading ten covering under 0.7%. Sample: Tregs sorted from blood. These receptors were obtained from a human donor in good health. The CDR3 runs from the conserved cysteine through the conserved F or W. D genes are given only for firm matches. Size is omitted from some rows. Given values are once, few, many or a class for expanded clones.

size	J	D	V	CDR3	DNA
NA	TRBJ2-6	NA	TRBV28	CASRISGANVLTF	TGTGCCAGCAGGATCTCTGGGGCCAACGTCCTGACTTTC
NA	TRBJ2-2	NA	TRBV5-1	CASSQAGRGTGELFF	TGCGCCAGCAGCCAGGCCGGACGTGGGACTGGGGAGCTGTTTTTT
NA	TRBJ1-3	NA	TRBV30	CAWRVWGNTIYF	TGTGCCTGGAGGGTATGGGGAAACACCATATATTTT
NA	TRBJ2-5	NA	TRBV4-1	CASSQVHRETQYF	TGCGCCAGCAGCCAAGTGCATAGAGAGACCCAGTACTTC
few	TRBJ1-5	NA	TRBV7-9	CASSLMGGQPQHF	TGTGCCAGCAGCCTTATGGGAGGGCAGCCCCAGCATTTT
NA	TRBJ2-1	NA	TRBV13	CASSLWTQLGFWNEQFF	TGTGCCAGCAGCCTCTGGACCCAGCTGGGTTTTTGGAATGAGCAGTTCTTC
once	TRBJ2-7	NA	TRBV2	CASRLGFEQYF	TGTGCCAGCAGGTTAGGGTTCGAGCAGTACTTC
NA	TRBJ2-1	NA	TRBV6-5	CASRNYISSNEQFF	TGTGCCAGCAGGAACTATATATCCTCCAATGAGCAGTTCTTC
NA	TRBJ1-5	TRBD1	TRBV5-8	CASSQGAGQPQHF	TGTGCCAGCAGTCAGGGGGCTGGGCAGCCCCAGCATTTT
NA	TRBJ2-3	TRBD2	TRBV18	CASSPPGLAGPDTQYF	TGTGCCAGCTCACCACCGGGACTAGCGGGGCCAGATACGCAGTATTTT
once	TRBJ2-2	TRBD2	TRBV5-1	CASTSKGLAGRLGGELFF	TGCGCCAGCACCTCCAAGGGACTAGCGGGCCGTCTAGGCGGGGAGCTGTTTTTT
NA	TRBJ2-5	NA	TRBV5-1	CASSSTALMTQYF	TGCGCCAGCAGCTCAACCGCGCTGATGACCCAGTACTTC
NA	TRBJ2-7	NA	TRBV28	CASSLSRQKQYF	TGTGCCAGCAGTTTATCTCGGCAGAAGCAGTACTTC
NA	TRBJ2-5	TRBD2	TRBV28	CASSRRRLAGGIKTQYF	TGTGCCAGCAGTCGACGTCGACTAGCGGGAGGTATAAAGACCCAGTACTTC
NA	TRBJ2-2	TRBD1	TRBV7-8	CASSLTGTGYKVTGELFF	TGTGCCAGCAGCCTAACCGGGACAGGGTATAAGGTGACCGGGGAGCTGTTTTTT
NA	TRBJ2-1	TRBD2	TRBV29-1	CSVETSGSFYNEQFF	TGCAGCGTTGAGACTAGCGGGAGCTTTTACAATGAGCAGTTCTTC
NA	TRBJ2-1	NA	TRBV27	CASRPKQRRTYNEQFF	TGTGCCAGCAGACCTAAGCAGCGGAGGACCTACAATGAGCAGTTCTTC
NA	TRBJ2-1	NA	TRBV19	CASSIRAYNEQFF	TGTGCCAGTAGTATCCGAGCCTACAATGAGCAGTTCTTC
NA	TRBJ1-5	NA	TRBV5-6	CASSFRDQPQHF	TGTGCCAGCAGCTTCCGGGATCAGCCCCAGCATTTT
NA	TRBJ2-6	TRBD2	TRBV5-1	CASSSYGASGRAGANVLTF	TGCGCCAGCAGCTCTTACGGGGCTAGCGGGAGGGCCGGGGCCAACGTCCTGACTTTC
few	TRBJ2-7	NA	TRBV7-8	CASSQGLRGYEQYF	TGTGCCAGCAGTCAGGGGCTAAGGGGCTACGAGCAGTACTTC
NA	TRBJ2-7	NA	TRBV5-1	CASSFTGYEQYF	TGCGCCAGCAGTTTTACAGGGTACGAGCAGTACTTC
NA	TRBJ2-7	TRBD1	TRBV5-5	CASTLTASRGLSYEQYF	TGTGCCAGCACCCTCACCGCCAGCAGGGGGTTATCCTACGAGCAGTACTTC
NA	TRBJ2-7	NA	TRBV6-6	CASSRQGFHEQYF	TGTGCCAGCAGTCGCCAGGGCTTCCACGAGCAGTACTTC
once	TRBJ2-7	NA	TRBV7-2	CASSPGLRSYEQYF	TGTGCCAGCAGCCCAGGACTAAGGTCCTACGAGCAGTACTTC
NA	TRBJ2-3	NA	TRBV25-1	CASSEFAHLTDTQYF	TGTGCCAGCAGTGAATTTGCCCATCTCACAGATACGCAGTATTTT
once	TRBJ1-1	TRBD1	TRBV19	CASSLTGGGSVTEAFF	TGTGCCAGTAGTCTGACAGGGGGCGGTTCGGTCACTGAAGCTTTCTTT
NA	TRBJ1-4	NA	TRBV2	CASSGGDLNLEKLFF	TGTGCCAGCAGTGGGGGGGATCTGAACCTTGAAAAACTGTTTTTT
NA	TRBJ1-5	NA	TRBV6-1	CASSEGSNQPQHF	TGTGCCAGCAGTGAAGGCAGCAATCAGCCCCAGCATTTT
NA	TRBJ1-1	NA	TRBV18	CASSPQGTEAFF	TGTGCCAGCTCACCACAGGGAACTGAAGCTTTCTTT
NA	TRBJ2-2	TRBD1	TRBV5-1	CASMGQQNTGELFF	TGCGCCAGCATGGGACAGCAGAACACCGGGGAGCTGTTTTTT